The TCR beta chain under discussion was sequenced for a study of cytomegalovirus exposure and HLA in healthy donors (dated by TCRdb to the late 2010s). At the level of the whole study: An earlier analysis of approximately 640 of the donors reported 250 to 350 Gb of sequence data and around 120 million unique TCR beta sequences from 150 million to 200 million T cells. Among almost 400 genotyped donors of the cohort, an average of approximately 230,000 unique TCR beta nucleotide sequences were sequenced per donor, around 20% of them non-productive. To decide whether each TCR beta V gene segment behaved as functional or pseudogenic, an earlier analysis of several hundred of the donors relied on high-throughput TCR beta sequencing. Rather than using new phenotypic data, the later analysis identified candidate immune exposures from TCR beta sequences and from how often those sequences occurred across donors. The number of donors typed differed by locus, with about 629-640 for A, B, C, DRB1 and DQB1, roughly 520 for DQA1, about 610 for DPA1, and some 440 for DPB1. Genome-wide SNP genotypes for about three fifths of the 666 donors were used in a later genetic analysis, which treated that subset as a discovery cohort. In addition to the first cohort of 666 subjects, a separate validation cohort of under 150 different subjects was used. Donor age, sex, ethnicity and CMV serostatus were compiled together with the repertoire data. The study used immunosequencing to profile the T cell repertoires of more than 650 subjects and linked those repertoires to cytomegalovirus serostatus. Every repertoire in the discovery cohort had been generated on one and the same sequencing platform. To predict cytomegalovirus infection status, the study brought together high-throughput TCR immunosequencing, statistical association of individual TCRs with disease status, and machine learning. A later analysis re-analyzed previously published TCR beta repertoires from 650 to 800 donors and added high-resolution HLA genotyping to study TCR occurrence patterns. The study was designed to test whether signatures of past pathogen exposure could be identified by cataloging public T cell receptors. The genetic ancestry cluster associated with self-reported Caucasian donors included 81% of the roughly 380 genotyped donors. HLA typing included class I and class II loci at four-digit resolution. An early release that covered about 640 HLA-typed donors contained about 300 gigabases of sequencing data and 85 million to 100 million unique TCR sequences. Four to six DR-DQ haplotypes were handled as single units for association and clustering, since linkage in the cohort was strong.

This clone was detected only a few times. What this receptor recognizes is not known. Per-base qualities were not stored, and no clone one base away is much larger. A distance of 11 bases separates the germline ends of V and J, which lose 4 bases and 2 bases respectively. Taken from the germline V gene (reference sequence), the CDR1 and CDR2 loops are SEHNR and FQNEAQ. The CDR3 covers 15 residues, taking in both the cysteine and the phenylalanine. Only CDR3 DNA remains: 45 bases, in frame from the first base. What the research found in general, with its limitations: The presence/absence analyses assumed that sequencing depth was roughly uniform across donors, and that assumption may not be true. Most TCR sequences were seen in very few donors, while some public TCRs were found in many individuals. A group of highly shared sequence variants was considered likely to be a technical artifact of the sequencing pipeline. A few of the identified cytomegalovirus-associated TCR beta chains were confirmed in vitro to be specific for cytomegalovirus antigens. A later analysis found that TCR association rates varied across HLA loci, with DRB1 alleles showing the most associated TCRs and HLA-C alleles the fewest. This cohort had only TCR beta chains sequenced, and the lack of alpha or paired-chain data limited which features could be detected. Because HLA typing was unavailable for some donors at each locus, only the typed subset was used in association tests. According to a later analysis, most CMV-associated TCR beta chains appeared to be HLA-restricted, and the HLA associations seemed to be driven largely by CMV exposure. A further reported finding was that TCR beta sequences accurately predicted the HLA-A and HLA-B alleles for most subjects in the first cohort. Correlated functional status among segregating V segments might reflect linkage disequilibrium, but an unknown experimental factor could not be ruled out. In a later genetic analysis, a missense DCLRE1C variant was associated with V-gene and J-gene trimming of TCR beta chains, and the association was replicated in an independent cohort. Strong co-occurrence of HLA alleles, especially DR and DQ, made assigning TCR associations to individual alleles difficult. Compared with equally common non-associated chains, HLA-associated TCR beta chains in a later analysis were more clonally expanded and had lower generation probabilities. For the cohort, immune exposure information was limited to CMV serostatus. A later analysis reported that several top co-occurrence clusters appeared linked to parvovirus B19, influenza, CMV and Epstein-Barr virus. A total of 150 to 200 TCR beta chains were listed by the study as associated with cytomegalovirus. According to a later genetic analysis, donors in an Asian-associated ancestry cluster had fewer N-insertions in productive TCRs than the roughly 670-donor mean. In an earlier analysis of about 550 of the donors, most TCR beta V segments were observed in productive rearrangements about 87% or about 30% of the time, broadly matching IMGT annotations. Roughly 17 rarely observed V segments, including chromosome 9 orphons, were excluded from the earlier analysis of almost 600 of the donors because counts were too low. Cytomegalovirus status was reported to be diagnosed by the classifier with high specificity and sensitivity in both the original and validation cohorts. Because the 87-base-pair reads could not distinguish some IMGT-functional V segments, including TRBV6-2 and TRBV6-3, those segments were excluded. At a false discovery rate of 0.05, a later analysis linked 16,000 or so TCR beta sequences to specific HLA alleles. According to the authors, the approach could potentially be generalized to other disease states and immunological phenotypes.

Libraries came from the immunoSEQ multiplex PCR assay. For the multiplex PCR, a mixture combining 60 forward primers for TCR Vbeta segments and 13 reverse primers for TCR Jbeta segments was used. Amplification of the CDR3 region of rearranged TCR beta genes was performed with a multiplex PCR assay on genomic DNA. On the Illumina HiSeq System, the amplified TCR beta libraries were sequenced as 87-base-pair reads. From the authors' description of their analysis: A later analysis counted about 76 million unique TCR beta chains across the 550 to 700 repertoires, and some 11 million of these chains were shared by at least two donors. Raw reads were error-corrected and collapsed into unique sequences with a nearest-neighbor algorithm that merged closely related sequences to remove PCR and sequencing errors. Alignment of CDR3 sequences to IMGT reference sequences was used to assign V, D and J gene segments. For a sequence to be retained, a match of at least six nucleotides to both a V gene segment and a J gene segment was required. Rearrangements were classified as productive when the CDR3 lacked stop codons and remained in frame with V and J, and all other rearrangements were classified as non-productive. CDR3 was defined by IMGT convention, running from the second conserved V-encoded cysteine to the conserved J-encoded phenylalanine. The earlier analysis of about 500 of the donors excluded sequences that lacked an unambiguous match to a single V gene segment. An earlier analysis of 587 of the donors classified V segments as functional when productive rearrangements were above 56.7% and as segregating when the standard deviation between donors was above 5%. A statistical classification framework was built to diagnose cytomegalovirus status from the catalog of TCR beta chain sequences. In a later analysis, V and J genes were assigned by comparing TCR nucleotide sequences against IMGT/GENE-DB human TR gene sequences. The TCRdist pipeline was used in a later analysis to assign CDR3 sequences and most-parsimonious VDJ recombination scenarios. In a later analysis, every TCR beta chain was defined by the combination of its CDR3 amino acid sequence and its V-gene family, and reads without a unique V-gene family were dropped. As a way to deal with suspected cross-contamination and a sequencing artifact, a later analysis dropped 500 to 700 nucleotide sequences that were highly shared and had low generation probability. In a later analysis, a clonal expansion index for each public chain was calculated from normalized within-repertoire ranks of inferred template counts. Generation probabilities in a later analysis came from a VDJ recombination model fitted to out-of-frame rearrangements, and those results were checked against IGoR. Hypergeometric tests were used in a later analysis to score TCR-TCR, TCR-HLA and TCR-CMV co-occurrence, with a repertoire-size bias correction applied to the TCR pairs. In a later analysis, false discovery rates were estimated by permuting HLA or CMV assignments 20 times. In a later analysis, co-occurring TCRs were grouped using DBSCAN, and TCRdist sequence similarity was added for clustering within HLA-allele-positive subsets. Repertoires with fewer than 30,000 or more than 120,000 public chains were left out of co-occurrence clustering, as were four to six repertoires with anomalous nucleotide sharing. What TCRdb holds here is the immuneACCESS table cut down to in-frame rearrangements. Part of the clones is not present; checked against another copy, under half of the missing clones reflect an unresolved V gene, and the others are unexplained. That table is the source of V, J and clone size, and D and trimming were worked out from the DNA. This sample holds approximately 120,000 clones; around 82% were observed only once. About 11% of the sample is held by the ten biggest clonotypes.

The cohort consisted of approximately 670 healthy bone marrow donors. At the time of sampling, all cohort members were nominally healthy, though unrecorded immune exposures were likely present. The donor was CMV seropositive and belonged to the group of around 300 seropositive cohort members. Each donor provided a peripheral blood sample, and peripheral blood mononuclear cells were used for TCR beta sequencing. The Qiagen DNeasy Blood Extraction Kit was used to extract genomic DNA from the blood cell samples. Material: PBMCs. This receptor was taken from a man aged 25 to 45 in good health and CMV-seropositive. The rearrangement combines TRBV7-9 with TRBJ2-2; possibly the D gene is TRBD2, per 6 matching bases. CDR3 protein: CASSWGDGNTGELFF. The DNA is TGTGCCAGCAGCTGGGGGGACGGAAACACCGGGGAGCTGTTTTTT.